This T cell receptor (beta chain) was identified during a study of shared clonotypes between healthy human individuals. Study-wide background: Per donor, CD8 memory used one plate, CD8 naive used two, CD4 memory used three and CD4 naive used three.

Germline V gene lookup returns CDR1 SGHVS and CDR2 FNYEAQ. V was trimmed by 2 bases and J by 7 bases, leaving 11 bases between them. The CDR3 consists of 13 residues. Naive-designated CD8 cells lacked CD45RO, were positively enriched for CCR7, and omitted terminally differentiated effector memory CD45RA+ cells. Original data processing: Junction-only sequences without quality scores were provided by ImmunoSEQ, so filtering was different. Sequencing was performed with immunoSEQ multiplex PCR; in TCRdb, only in-frame clones are kept and a portion is missing. Clonal size and the V and J genes are those of that table, whereas D and trimming came from the DNA. The repertoire consists of approximately 2,000,000 clones, with around 95% occurring once and the leading ten covering about 1.7%.

The source is a man between 18 and 35 years old in good health. Some clones in this sample may be carry-over from other donors' samples. The chain uses TRBV7-6 and TRBJ1-2; D is ambiguous. Specimen: naive CD8+ T cells from PBMCs. CDR3 coding DNA: TGTGCCAGCAGCTTAACCGAAAAGGGTGGCTACACCTTC. Translated, it gives CASSLTEKGGYTF.